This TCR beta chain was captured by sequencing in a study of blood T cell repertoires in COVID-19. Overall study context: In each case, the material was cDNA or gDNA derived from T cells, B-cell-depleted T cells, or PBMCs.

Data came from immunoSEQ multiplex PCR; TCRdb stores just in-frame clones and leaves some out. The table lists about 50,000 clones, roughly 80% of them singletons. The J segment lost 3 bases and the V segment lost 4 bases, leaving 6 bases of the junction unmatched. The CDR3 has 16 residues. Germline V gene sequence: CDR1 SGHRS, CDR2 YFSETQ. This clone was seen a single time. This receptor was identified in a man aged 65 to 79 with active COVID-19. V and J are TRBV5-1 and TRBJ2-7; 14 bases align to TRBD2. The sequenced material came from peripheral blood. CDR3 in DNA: TGCGCCAGCAGCCTCGGGACTAGCGGGAGAATCTACGAGCAGTACTTC. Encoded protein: CASSLGTSGRIYEQYF. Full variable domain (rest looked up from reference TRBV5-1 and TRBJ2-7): KAGVTQTPRYLIKTRGQQVTLSCSPISGHRSVSWYQQTPGQGLQFLFEYFSETQRNKGNFPGRFSGRQFSNSRSEMNVSTLELGDSALYLCASSLGTSGRIYEQYFGPGTRLTVT.